This T cell receptor beta chain was recovered during a study of T cell responses to AZD1222 COVID-19 vaccine (dated by TCRdb to about 2021). Looking at the study overall: AZD1222 recipients with second doses at about 4 weeks or about 12 weeks were pooled, because spike-specific TCR depth and breadth did not differ between schedules. A total of 233 trial participants underwent TCR sequencing, of whom 200 to 220 received two doses of AZD1222 and about 25 received two doses of the MenACWY control vaccine. Trial participants were enrolled by age into subgroups of 18-55, 56-69 and 70-plus years, and roughly 160, 29 and 62 TCR-sequenced participants, respectively, were included in these subgroups.

The paper's findings and limits, for the study overall: CD4 TCRs associated with the vaccine covered the entire spike protein, and the dominant responses were in regions 160-218 and 743-854. Because no day 14 peak-response samples were available, repertoires were characterized only after the peak T cell response. Epitopes outside the regions mutated in the B.1.351 and B.1.1.7 variants were reportedly recognized by nearly half of the unique spike-specific TCRs. A significant rise in spike-specific TCR breadth and depth was observed after two AZD1222 doses relative to day 0 and relative to MenACWY recipients. Participants were mostly white British and included more females than males, and it was suggested by the authors that clonal diversity may have been underestimated. Conclusions about previously exposed vaccinees were limited because only 6 or 7 AZD1222 recipients were SARS-CoV-2 seropositive at baseline. In the small 56-69-year group, the increase in depth fell short of significance, most likely because of low power.

This sample's time point label indicates: baseline before first vaccination. The vaccinee samples were drawn from two UK trials, COV001 and COV002, one of which was a single-blind randomized controlled phase 2/3 trial testing AZD1222 (ChAdOx1 nCoV-19) in healthy adults. Trial participant PBMC samples were collected at day 0 and day 28 after the second dose for TCRbeta chain sequencing. Trimming removed 7 bases from V and 10 bases from J, leaving 13 bases between the germline ends. The CDR3 holds 11 amino acids from the cysteine to the phenylalanine. The CDR3 DNA has 33 bases and is translated from base 1. Reading the germline V gene gives CDR1 MDHEN and CDR2 SYDVKM. About this clone itself: This receptor's antigen is unknown. The record has no base qualities; no much larger clone is one base away.

The CDR3 regions of human TCRbeta chains were analyzed by immunosequencing. In the paper's pipeline: Repertoire TCRs were matched against a reference library of SARS-CoV-2-specific TCRs generated with the MIRA antigen-specificity platform. Breadth was defined as the fraction of unique TCRs that were SARS-CoV-2-associated, and depth was defined as the fraction of total T cells that were SARS-CoV-2-associated. Using the MIRA data, each spike-specific TCR was assigned both to the spike region to which the TCR was reactive and to a CD4 or CD8 class. Log10-transformed breadth and depth values were compared by one-way ANOVA with Sidak's multiple comparisons tests. TCRdb obtained this table from immuneACCESS and retained in-frame rearrangements with V and J assigned. These tables miss some clones; where compared with another copy, unresolved V genes account for less than half of the shortfall, and the remainder is unexplained. V, J and clone size are those of that table, while D and trimming were read from the DNA. The sample yields some 170,000 clones; approximately 91% were counted once. The ten largest make up 1.5% to 2% of the sample.

The receptor's source is an adult in good health. This material consisted of peripheral blood, taken on day 0 of AZD1222 vaccination. The receptor chain draws on TRBV28 and TRBJ1-1; the D gene is unclear. The DNA is TGTGCCAGCACCGCCCGGCAGAGAGCTTTCTTT. Translated, it reads CASTARQRAFF. Here the CDR3 is joined to the reference TRBV28 and TRBJ1-1 genes, and the full variable domain is: DVKVTQSSRYLVKRTGEKVFLECVQDMDHENMFWYRQDPGLGLRLIYFSYDVKMKEKGDIPEGYSVSREKKERFSLILESASTNQTSMYLCASTARQRAFFGQGTRLTVV.